This T cell receptor (beta chain) emerged from a study of blood T cell repertoires in COVID-19. Study-wide background: T cells, B-cell-depleted T cells, or PBMCs supplied cDNA or gDNA.

This clone was detected only once. Per the original methods: Reference gene primers were amplified, and this amplification served to estimate nucleated cell counts. Libraries were prepared by immunoSEQ multiplex PCR; TCRdb keeps only in-frame clonotypes and omits some of them. The V and J calls and clone size are taken from that table; D and trimming were inferred from the DNA. This table has 300,000 to 450,000 clones, 87% appearing once. The sequenced sample consisted of PBMCs or T cells enriched from blood (not recorded which). The source is a man in his forties in a cohort exposed to, infected with or recovered from COVID-19 (not recorded which).

The CDR3 spells CSVTNRHNTEAFF. The CDR3 DNA reads as TGCAGCGTTACCAACAGACATAACACTGAAGCTTTCTTT. This rearrangement joins TRBV29-1 to TRBJ1-1; D is unclear. This CDR3 spans 13 amino acids. Germline CDR1 reads SQVTM; CDR2 reads ANQGSEA. The V end was cut by 5 bases, the J end by 2 bases, with 12 bases between.